These 28 T cell receptor beta chains originate from one sample sequenced in a study of graft-versus-host responses after intestinal transplantation (dated by TCRdb to the early 2020s). The receptor library was made with the immunoSEQ multiplex PCR assay. TCRdb re-hosts the immuneACCESS table, in-frame sequences only. Its copies lack some clones; in the studies checked, an unresolved V gene accounts for under half of them, and the cause for the rest is not known. The sample records about 45,000 clones, 91% of which are singletons. The top ten clones comprise nearly 4.5% of the sample. Source: PBMCs, taken 524 days after transplant. Receptors were obtained from a human patient who received an intestinal transplant, so some T cells may come from the graft donor.

About this clone: A read error may produce the germline difference seen at one junction end. The rearrangement links TRBV7-9 to TRBJ2-5; no clear D gene. The germline gives CDR1 SEHNR, CDR2 FQNEAQ (reference sequence). CDR3 length: 12 amino acids. DNA of the CDR3: TGTGCCAGCAGCGTAGCCATTGGGACCCAGTACTTC. It yields the protein CASSVAIGTQYF.

The V gene is TRBV2, the J gene TRBJ1-2; TRBD1 agrees at 8 bases. Germline assignment: CDR1 SNHLY and CDR2 FYNNEI. V lost 4 bases and J lost 2; bases outside the gene matches: 0. The CDR3 sequence is 13 residues long. DNA for the CDR3: TGTGCCAGCAGTGGACAGGGGAACTATGGCTACACCTTC. Amino acid sequence: CASSGQGNYGYTF.

This chain uses TRBV19 with TRBJ2-1; 7 nucleotides align to TRBD2. After removal of 0 bases from V and 3 bases from J, the junction contained 8 bases not matched to a gene. The CDR3 spans 17 residues. The V gene's germline CDR1 is LNHDA and CDR2 SQIVND (reference sequence). The CDR3 loop is CASSIDLMTSFYNEQFF. CDR3 DNA: TGTGCCAGTAGTATAGATCTGATGACTAGCTTCTACAATGAGCAGTTCTTC. The full variable domain, in which reference TRBV19 and TRBJ2-1 provide the parts outside the CDR3, is DGGITQSPKYLFRKEGQNVTLSCEQNLNHDAMYWYRQDPGQGLRLIYYSQIVNDFQKGDIAEGYSVSREKKESFPLTVTSAQKNPTAFYLCASSIDLMTSFYNEQFFGPGTRLTVL.

This clone has only a few counts. This chain links TRBV19 with TRBJ1-4, with D perhaps TRBD1 (6 bases). Germline CDR1 LNHDA, CDR2 SQIVND (reference sequence). This CDR3 comprises 16 residues. The V end was cut by 7 bases, the J end by 0 bases, with 15 bases between. The CDR3 is CASKNIRGATNEKLFF. The CDR3 DNA is TGTGCCAGTAAAAACATCAGGGGAGCAACTAATGAAAAACTGTTTTTT.

This rearrangement joins TRBV27 to TRBJ2-7, with 10 bases fitting TRBD2. V trimming: 3 bases; J trimming: 7 bases; junction bases outside the gene matches: 9. Germline-derived CDR1 and CDR2 are MNHEY and SMNVEV (reference sequence). The CDR3 has 15 amino acids. For the CDR3, the DNA is TGTGCCAGCAGTTTGGCTAGCGGGAGCTCTAAAGAGCAGTACTTC. It is translated as CASSLASGSSKEQYF.

The rearrangement uses TRBV28 and TRBJ1-1, with 7 bases that match TRBD1. CDR1 and CDR2 (germline): MDHEN, SYDVKM. The CDR3 extends over 16 amino acids. Unmatched junction bases numbered 6, after V lost 1 base and J lost 1 base. The chain's CDR3 is CASSLYGTGENTEAFF. Written as DNA, the CDR3 is TGTGCCAGCAGTTTATACGGTACAGGGGAGAACACTGAAGCTTTCTTT. Complete variable domain (other parts from reference TRBV28 and TRBJ1-1): DVKVTQSSRYLVKRTGEKVFLECVQDMDHENMFWYRQDPGLGLRLIYFSYDVKMKEKGDIPEGYSVSREKKERFSLILESASTNQTSMYLCASSLYGTGENTEAFFGQGTRLTVV.

CDR3 amino acids: CASSQDAGASTDTQYF. Here the CDR3 DNA reads TGCGCCAGCAGCCAAGATGCGGGAGCTAGCACAGATACGCAGTATTTT. The chain combines TRBV4-1 with TRBJ2-3; 7 bases are shared with TRBD2. V shed 0 bases and J 0 bases; nucleotides not matched to a gene: 3. Germline CDR1 is MGHRA and CDR2 is YSYEKL. The CDR3 contains 16 residues.

The J gene is TRBJ1-1, the V gene TRBV6-5; 8 bases map to TRBD1. The CDR3 contains 14 residues. The germline V gene has CDR1 MNHEY and CDR2 SVGAGI. Trimming removed 2 bases from V and 4 bases from J; junction bases left unmatched: 3. The CDR3 sequence: CASSYGQGATEAFF. In nucleotides, the CDR3 is TGTGCCAGCAGTTACGGGCAGGGGGCCACTGAAGCTTTCTTT.

The V and J genes are TRBV27 and TRBJ2-7; possibly TRBD2 for D (6 bases). The germline V gene has CDR1 MNHEY and CDR2 SMNVEV (reference sequence). The ends were cut back, 2 bases at V and 2 bases at J, with 13 bases in the middle. The CDR3 is 15 residues long. DNA for the CDR3: TGTGCCAGCAGTTTAAGTGGCGGGACGACCTACGAGCAGTACTTC. Translated: CASSLSGGTTYEQYF.

The CDR3 spells CATSSWTGTGNTIYF. In DNA form, the CDR3 reads TGTGCCACCAGCAGCTGGACAGGGACGGGAAACACCATATATTTT. The chain links TRBV15 to TRBJ1-3, with 8 nucleotides matching TRBD1. The junction had 5 bases not matched to a gene; V was cut back by 3 bases and J by 4 bases. The CDR3 length is 15 residues. Germline loops: CDR1 LNHNV, CDR2 YYDKDF (reference sequence). The full variable domain, rest sourced from reference TRBV15 and TRBJ1-3, is DAMVIQNPRYQVTQFGKPVTLSCSQTLNHNVMYWYQQKSSQAPKLLFHYYDKDFNNEADTPDNFQSRRPNTSFCFLDIRSPGLGDTAMYLCATSSWTGTGNTIYFGEGSWLTVV.

The chain's CDR3 is CASSSTSGRSYNEQFF. Written as DNA, the CDR3 is TGTGCCAGCTCATCGACTAGCGGGAGGTCCTACAATGAGCAGTTCTTC. The chain uses TRBV11-2 and TRBJ2-1; 13 bases fit TRBD2. V lost 8 bases and J lost 1; bases outside the gene matches: 5. This CDR3 comprises 16 residues. Germline V CDR1 and CDR2: SGHAT, FQNNGV.

This clone was counted a single time. In DNA form, the CDR3 reads TGTGCCAGCAGCCAAGTCCGGACAGGGAACACCTACGAGCAGTACTTC. Translated: CASSQVRTGNTYEQYF. The J gene is TRBJ2-7, the V gene TRBV4-2, with 8 bases matching TRBD1. The ends lost 1 base at V and 2 bases at J; junction bases unmatched: 7. This CDR3 is built from 16 residues. The V gene's germline CDR1 is LGHNA and CDR2 YNFKEQ.

The V call is TRBV18, the J call TRBJ2-1; D is possibly TRBD1 or TRBD2 (7 bases each). The CDR3 sequence is 18 residues long. The germline gives CDR1 KGHSH, CDR2 LQKENI. V lost 3 bases to trimming and J lost 7 bases, with 25 bases between them. The CDR3 DNA is TGTGCCAGCTCACCTGACTTCCTTTCTGGGAGGGGACAGAATGAGCAGTTCTTC. This sequence encodes CASSPDFLSGRGQNEQFF.

The rearrangement joins TRBV11-2 to TRBJ2-7; 11 bases agree with TRBD2. The CDR3 loop spans 17 amino acids. V trimming: 9 bases; J trimming: 1 base; junction bases outside the gene matches: 14. Germline-derived CDR1 and CDR2 are SGHAT and FQNNGV. CDR3 residues: CASASGLAGGRSYEQYF. In DNA, the CDR3 is TGTGCCAGTGCATCGGGGCTAGCGGGAGGTCGGTCCTACGAGCAGTACTTC.

V is TRBV7-6 and J is TRBJ1-4; TRBD1 aligns across 8 bases. This CDR3 contains 17 residues. The germline CDR1 and CDR2 sequences are SGHVS and FNYEAQ. Germline trimming cut 1 base from V and 8 bases from J; bases unmatched to any gene: 12. The CDR3 loop is CASSLDQGAPNGEKLFF. CDR3 nucleotide sequence: TGTGCCAGCAGCTTAGATCAGGGGGCGCCCAACGGAGAAAAACTGTTTTTT.

This sequence joins TRBV5-6 and TRBJ2-7; maybe TRBD1 (6 bases). Germline CDR1 SGHDT, CDR2 YYEEEE. Trimming cost V 4 bases and J 3 bases, with 14 bases left between them. CDR3 size: 14 residues. The CDR3: CASSPGPGDYEQYF. CDR3 DNA: TGTGCCAGCAGCCCCGGCCCAGGGGACTACGAGCAGTACTTC.

The rearrangement links TRBV6-1 to TRBJ1-5; TRBD1 aligns across 8 bases. V was clipped by 6 bases and J by 5 bases; unmatched bases: 9. CDR1 is MNHNS, CDR2 SASEGT, per germline. The CDR3 runs 15 residues. The CDR3, as DNA: TGTGCCAGCAGATTAGACAGGGGAGGGGATCAGCCCCAGCATTTT. Translation gives CASRLDRGGDQPQHF.

V is TRBV4-2 and J is TRBJ1-2; TRBD1 is a possible D gene (5 bases). The germline CDR1 and CDR2 sequences are LGHNA and YNFKEQ. The CDR3 has 17 residues. Trimming pared 5 bases from V and 4 bases from J, leaving 23 bases between. The chain's CDR3 is CASSLGPPVLARYGYTF. CDR3 sequence (DNA): TGTGCCAGCAGCTTGGGACCCCCAGTCCTGGCTCGCTATGGCTACACCTTC.

V is TRBV7-2 and J is TRBJ1-2, with D possibly TRBD1 on 6 matching bases. This CDR3 spans 18 amino acids. The germline V gene has CDR1 SGHTA and CDR2 FQGNSA. V lost 3 bases to trimming and J lost 1 base, with 21 bases between them. The CDR3 nucleotides read TGTGCCAGCAGCTTCAAAATGGGGACATCCGAAAATAACTATGGCTACACCTTC. It encodes CASSFKMGTSENNYGYTF.

About this clone itself: Sequence at one end of the junction differs from germline and may be a read error. The gene calls are TRBV6-5 and TRBJ2-7, with 8 positions matching TRBD2. Germline-derived CDR1 and CDR2 are MNHEY and SVGAGI. The CDR3 contains 14 residues. The CDR3 sequence: CASSYRGGGYEKYF. In DNA form, the CDR3 reads TGTGCCAGCAGTTACCGGGGGGGCGGGTACGAGAAGTACTTC.

This rearrangement joins TRBV2 to TRBJ2-2, with unresolved D. Germline V gene lookup returns CDR1 SNHLY and CDR2 FYNNEI. Trimming took off 1 base at V and 8 bases at J, with 11 bases between the two ends. The CDR3 runs 14 residues. CDR3 region: CASSEEALTGELFF. The CDR3 DNA sequence: TGTGCCAGCAGTGAAGAGGCTCTTACGGGGGAGCTGTTTTTT.

V is TRBV28 and J is TRBJ2-2; D unclear. CDR3 length: 12 residues. Trimming pared 7 bases from V and 2 bases from J, leaving 5 bases between. From germline, CDR1 is MDHEN and CDR2 SYDVKM. CDR3 region: CASTVNTGELFF. CDR3 nucleotide sequence: TGTGCCAGCACGGTCAACACCGGGGAGCTGTTTTTT.

This chain joins TRBV11-1 and TRBJ1-4; tentative D call: TRBD1 (5 bases). This CDR3 region has 16 residues. Germline V gene sequence: CDR1 SGHAT, CDR2 FQDESV (reference sequence). V shed 1 base and J shed 5 bases, with 14 bases lying between them. The CDR3 protein is CASSLGGSPENEKLFF. CDR3 bases: TGTGCCAGCAGCTTAGGGGGCAGCCCGGAGAATGAAAAACTGTTTTTT.

The chain recombines TRBV5-4 with TRBJ2-5; D is unclear. In germline, CDR1 is SGHNT, CDR2 YYREEE (reference sequence). V dropped 0 bases and J dropped 3 bases, with 6 bases sitting between them. The CDR3 is 13 residues long. The CDR3 nucleotides read TGTGCCAGCAGCTTGGTGTCGAAAGAGACCCAGTACTTC. Its translation is CASSLVSKETQYF. The variable domain in full, completed from reference TRBV5-4 and TRBJ2-5, reads ETGVTQSPTHLIKTRGQQVTLRCSSQSGHNTVSWYQQALGQGPQFIFQYYREEENGRGNFPPRFSGLQFPNYSSELNVNALELDDSALYLCASSLVSKETQYFGPGTRLLVL.

This clone was seen only once. The CDR3 protein is CASSDTDGYEQYF. CDR3 DNA: TGCGCCAGCAGTGATACTGATGGCTACGAGCAGTACTTC. This chain uses TRBV10-1 with TRBJ2-7; D is undetermined. V was cut by 3 bases and J by 3 bases, with 9 bases left in between. The CDR3 is made up of 13 amino acids. The V gene's germline CDR1 is WNHNN and CDR2 SYGVQD (reference sequence).

The J gene is TRBJ1-1, the V gene TRBV19; D is uncertain. The CDR3 has 12 residues. The V gene's germline CDR1 is LNHDA and CDR2 SQIVND (reference sequence). Trimming left V 3 bases short and J 5 bases short, with 7 bases between. The CDR3 DNA sequence: TGTGCCAGTAGTATTAGTCGGACTGAAGCTTTCTTT. It is translated as CASSISRTEAFF. The full variable domain, its missing parts supplied by reference TRBV19 and TRBJ1-1, is DGGITQSPKYLFRKEGQNVTLSCEQNLNHDAMYWYRQDPGQGLRLIYYSQIVNDFQKGDIAEGYSVSREKKESFPLTVTSAQKNPTAFYLCASSISRTEAFFGQGTRLTVV.

The chain combines TRBV25-1 with TRBJ2-1; 9 positions match TRBD1. The junction had 4 bases not matched to a gene; V was cut back by 6 bases and J by 4 bases. There are 14 residues in the CDR3. Germline V gene sequence: CDR1 MGHDK, CDR2 SYGVNS. CDR3 sequence (DNA): TGTGCCAGCAGAGAACAGGGGGCTTACAATGAGCAGTTCTTC. This codes for CASREQGAYNEQFF.

The V and J genes are TRBV5-6 and TRBJ2-7; possibly TRBD1 or TRBD2 for D (5 bases each). The CDR3 spans 14 residues. V was cut by 3 bases and J by 2 bases, with 12 bases left in between. The germline V gene has CDR1 SGHDT and CDR2 YYEEEE. The CDR3 nucleotides are TGTGCCAGCAGCTCGGGACGGATCGCCTACGAGCAGTACTTC. Its translation: CASSSGRIAYEQYF.